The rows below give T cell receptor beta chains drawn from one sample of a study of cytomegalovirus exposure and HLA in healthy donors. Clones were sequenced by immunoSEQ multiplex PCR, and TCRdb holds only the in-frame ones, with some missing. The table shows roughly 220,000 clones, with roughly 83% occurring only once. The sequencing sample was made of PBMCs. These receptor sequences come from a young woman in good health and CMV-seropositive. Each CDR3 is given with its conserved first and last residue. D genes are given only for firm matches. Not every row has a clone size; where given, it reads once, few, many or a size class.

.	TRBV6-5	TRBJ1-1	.	CASGANVVHTEAFF	TGTGCCAGCGGCGCTAACGTGGTCCACACTGAAGCTTTCTTT
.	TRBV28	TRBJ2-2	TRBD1	CASTWTGLANTGELFF	TGTGCCAGCACCTGGACAGGGCTCGCGAACACCGGGGAGCTGTTTTTT
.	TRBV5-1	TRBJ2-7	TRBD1	CASSTGQGSSSYEQYF	TGCGCCAGCAGCACGGGACAGGGAAGCAGCTCCTACGAGCAGTACTTC
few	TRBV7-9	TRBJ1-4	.	CASSLDSYNEKLFF	TGTGCCAGCAGCTTAGACAGTTATAATGAAAAACTGTTTTTT
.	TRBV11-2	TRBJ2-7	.	CASSLDSSYEQYF	TGTGCCAGCAGCTTAGACAGCTCCTACGAGCAGTACTTC
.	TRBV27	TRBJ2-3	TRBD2	CASSSLAGADTQYF	TGTGCCAGCAGTTCACTAGCGGGCGCAGATACGCAGTATTTT
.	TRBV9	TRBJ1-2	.	CASSVDALKGGYTF	TGTGCCAGCAGCGTAGACGCTCTAAAGGGAGGCTACACCTTC
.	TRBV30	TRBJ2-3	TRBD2	CAWSPGLAGTDTQYF	TGTGCCTGGAGCCCAGGACTAGCGGGGACAGATACGCAGTATTTT
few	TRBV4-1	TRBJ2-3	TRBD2	CASSLAGRDTDTQYF	TGCGCCAGCAGCTTAGCGGGCAGAGACACAGATACGCAGTATTTT
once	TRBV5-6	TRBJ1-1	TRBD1	CASSPGTDTEAFF	TGTGCCAGCAGCCCCGGGACAGACACTGAAGCTTTCTTT
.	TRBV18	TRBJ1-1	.	CASSKSKDEAFF	TGTGCCAGCTCAAAGTCGAAGGATGAAGCTTTCTTT
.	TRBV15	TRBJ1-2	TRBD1	CATSRDPPGRMAPGQGIYGYTF	TGTGCCACCAGCAGAGACCCACCGGGTAGGATGGCCCCGGGACAGGGAATCTATGGCTACACCTTC
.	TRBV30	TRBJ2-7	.	CAWSKGLKSSYEQYF	TGTGCCTGGAGTAAAGGACTTAAGAGCTCCTACGAGCAGTACTTC
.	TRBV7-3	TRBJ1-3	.	CASSRGSGNTIYF	TGTGCCAGCAGCCGGGGGTCTGGAAACACCATATATTTT
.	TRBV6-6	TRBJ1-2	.	CASSPDRLTRGYTF	TGTGCCAGCAGCCCAGACAGGCTCACAAGGGGCTACACCTTC
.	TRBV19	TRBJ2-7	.	CASSKSSEGPPYEQYF	TGTGCCAGTAGCAAATCTTCCGAGGGCCCTCCCTACGAGCAGTACTTC
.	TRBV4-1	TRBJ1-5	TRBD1	CASSQGLAGQGRQPQHF	TGCGCCAGCAGCCAAGGGTTGGCTGGACAGGGCAGGCAGCCCCAGCATTTT
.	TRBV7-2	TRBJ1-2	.	CASSGRVVDGYTF	TGTGCCAGCAGCGGCAGGGTGGTTGATGGCTACACCTTC
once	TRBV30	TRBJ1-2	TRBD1	CAWSRGQGNHYGYTF	TGTGCCTGGAGCCGAGGACAGGGCAACCACTATGGCTACACCTTC
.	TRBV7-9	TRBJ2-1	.	CASSLVGGIGNEQFF	TGTGCCAGCAGCTTAGTAGGCGGGATAGGGAATGAGCAGTTCTTC
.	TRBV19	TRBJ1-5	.	CASSTHPGASNQPQHF	TGTGCCAGTAGTACCCACCCTGGGGCTAGCAATCAGCCCCAGCATTTT
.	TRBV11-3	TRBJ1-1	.	CASSLASQGSTEAFF	TGTGCCAGCAGCTTAGCCTCACAGGGATCCACTGAAGCTTTCTTT
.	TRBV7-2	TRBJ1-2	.	CASSLGPPTYGYTF	TGTGCCAGCAGCTTAGGGCCCCCTACCTATGGCTACACCTTC
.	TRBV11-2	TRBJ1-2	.	CASRKYSGAAYGYTF	TGTGCCAGCAGAAAGTACTCGGGTGCAGCCTATGGCTACACCTTC
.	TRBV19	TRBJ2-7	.	CASSRVDYEQYF	TGTGCCAGTAGTAGGGTCGACTACGAGCAGTACTTC
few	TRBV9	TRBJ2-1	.	CASSVSGEANEQFF	TGTGCCAGCAGCGTATCAGGGGAGGCTAATGAGCAGTTCTTC
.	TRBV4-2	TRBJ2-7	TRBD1	CASSQDTAGQGAYEQYF	TGTGCCAGCAGCCAAGATACCGCGGGACAGGGGGCCTACGAGCAGTACTTC
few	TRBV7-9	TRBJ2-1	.	CASSSTGREYNEQFF	TGTGCCAGCAGCTCAACAGGGAGGGAATACAATGAGCAGTTCTTC
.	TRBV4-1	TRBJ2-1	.	CASSPSASYNEQFF	TGCGCCAGCAGCCCTTCGGCTTCCTACAATGAGCAGTTCTTC
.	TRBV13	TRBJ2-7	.	CASSPPGGSYEQYF	TGTGCCAGCAGCCCCCCTGGGGGGAGCTACGAGCAGTACTTC
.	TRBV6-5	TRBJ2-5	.	CASNLNGGPETQYF	TGTGCCAGCAACTTAAATGGGGGCCCCGAGACCCAGTACTTC
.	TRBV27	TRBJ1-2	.	CASRTGANYGYTF	TGTGCCAGCAGGACGGGAGCTAACTATGGCTACACCTTC
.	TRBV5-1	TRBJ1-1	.	CASSLPVGREAFF	TGCGCCAGCAGCTTACCGGTCGGCAGGGAAGCTTTCTTT
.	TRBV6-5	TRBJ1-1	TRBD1	CASSPGGFTEAFF	TGTGCCAGCAGTCCAGGGGGTTTCACTGAAGCTTTCTTT
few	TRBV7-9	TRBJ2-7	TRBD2	CASSFRSGSGGEQYF	TGTGCCAGCAGCTTTAGGAGCGGGAGCGGAGGCGAGCAGTACTTC
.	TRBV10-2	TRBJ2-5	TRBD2	CASRAGGGETQYF	TGCGCCAGCAGAGCGGGAGGAGGTGAGACCCAGTACTTC
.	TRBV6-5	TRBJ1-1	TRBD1	CASSYSDRDTEAFF	TGTGCCAGCAGTTACTCCGACAGGGACACTGAAGCTTTCTTT
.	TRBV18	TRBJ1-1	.	CASSPTRGSGTEAFF	TGTGCCAGCTCACCCACCCGGGGGTCGGGCACTGAAGCTTTCTTT
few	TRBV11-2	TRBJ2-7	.	CASSLGGGASYEQYF	TGTGCCAGCAGCTTAGGAGGGGGGGCAAGCTACGAGCAGTACTTC
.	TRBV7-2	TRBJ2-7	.	CASTLTPSGSRHVGYEQYF	TGTGCCAGCACCTTAACACCCTCCGGGAGCCGACACGTTGGGTACGAGCAGTACTTC
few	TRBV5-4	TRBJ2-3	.	CASSYPGSGNTDTQYF	TGTGCCAGCAGCTACCCGGGGTCAGGTAACACAGATACGCAGTATTTT
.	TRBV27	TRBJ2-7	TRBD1	CASSLGQISYEQYF	TGTGCCAGCAGTTTGGGACAGATCTCCTACGAGCAGTACTTC
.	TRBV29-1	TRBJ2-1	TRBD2	CSASRGGLAGIEQFF	TGCAGCGCGAGTCGTGGGGGACTAGCGGGAATAGAGCAGTTCTTC